This TCR beta chain was identified in a study of identical twins. TCRdb re-called the 5' RACE reads with MiXCR, one entry per CDR3 protein. The table has 1.5 million to 2 million distinct CDR3 sequences, about 30% seen once; the top ten hold roughly 0.3%. The length of the CDR3 is 14 residues. Germline CDR1 MNHEY, CDR2 SMNVEV (reference sequence). V gave up 6 bases and J gave up 2 bases, with 12 bases separating them. The chain has TRBV27 and TRBJ2-3; D remains unclear. This TCR was recovered from a newborn girl in good health. Sequenced input: cord blood. CDR3 residues: CASSRLSFTDTQYF. In DNA form, the CDR3 reads TGTGCCAGCAGCCGACTTAGCTTCACAGATACGCAGTATTTT.